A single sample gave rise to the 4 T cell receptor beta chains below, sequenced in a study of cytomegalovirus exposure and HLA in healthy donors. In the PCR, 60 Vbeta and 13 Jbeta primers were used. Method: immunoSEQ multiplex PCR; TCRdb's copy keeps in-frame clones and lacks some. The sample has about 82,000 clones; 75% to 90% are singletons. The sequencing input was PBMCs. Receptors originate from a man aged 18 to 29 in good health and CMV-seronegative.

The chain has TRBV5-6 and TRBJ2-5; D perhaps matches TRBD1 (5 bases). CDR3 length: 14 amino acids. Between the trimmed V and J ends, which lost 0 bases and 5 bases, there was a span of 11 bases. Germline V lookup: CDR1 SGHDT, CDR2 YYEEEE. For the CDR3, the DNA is TGTGCCAGCAGCTTGGCCTCCGCAGGGGAGACCCAGTACTTC. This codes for CASSLASAGETQYF.

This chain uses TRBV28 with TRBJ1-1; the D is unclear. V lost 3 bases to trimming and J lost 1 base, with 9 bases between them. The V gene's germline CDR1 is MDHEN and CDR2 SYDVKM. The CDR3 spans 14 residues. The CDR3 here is CASSLRRENTEAFF. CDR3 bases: TGTGCCAGCAGTTTGAGACGGGAGAACACTGAAGCTTTCTTT.

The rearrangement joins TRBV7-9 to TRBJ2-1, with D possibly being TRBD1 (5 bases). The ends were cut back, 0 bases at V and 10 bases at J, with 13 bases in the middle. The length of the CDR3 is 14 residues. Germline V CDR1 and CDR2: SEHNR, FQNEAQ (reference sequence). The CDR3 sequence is CASSLASGRVEQFF. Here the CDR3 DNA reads TGTGCCAGCAGCTTAGCCTCGGGCAGGGTCGAGCAGTTCTTC.

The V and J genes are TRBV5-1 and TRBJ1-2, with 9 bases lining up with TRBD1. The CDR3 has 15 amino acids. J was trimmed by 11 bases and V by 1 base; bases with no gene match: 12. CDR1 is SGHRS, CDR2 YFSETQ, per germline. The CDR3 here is CASSLWGTGQGEYTF. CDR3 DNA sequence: TGCGCCAGCAGCTTGTGGGGAACGGGACAGGGCGAGTACACCTTC.